These 6 T cell receptor beta chains originate from one sample sequenced in a study of blood T cell repertoires in COVID-19. Profiling relied on immunoSEQ multiplex PCR, and the TCRdb table lists in-frame clones only, not all of them. The table has around 300,000 clones, around 90% seen once. Input material: peripheral blood. These receptors were taken from a woman aged 45-60 years with COVID-19, enrolled during active disease.

This clone has a single count. This sequence joins TRBV14 and TRBJ2-4, with D possibly being TRBD2 (6 bases). Looked up from germline, CDR1 is SGHDN and CDR2 is FVKESK. Trimming cost V 1 base and J 2 bases, with 15 bases left between them. This CDR3 has 17 amino acids. The CDR3 loop is CASSQGGLHNTKNIQYF. CDR3 coding DNA: TGTGCCAGCAGCCAAGGAGGACTACATAATACCAAAAACATTCAGTACTTC.

The chain recombines TRBV27 with TRBJ2-1; the match to TRBD2 covers 8 bases. The CDR3 runs to 15 residues. The germline V gene encodes CDR1 MNHEY and CDR2 SMNVEV (reference sequence). Germline trimming cut 2 bases from V and 4 bases from J; bases unmatched to any gene: 4. DNA for the CDR3: TGTGCCAGCAGTTTACGAGCGGGAGCATACAATGAGCAGTTCTTC. It encodes CASSLRAGAYNEQFF.

The chain uses TRBV10-1 and TRBJ2-1; D may be TRBD2 (5 bases). The CDR3 runs to 15 residues. Germline V gives CDR1 WNHNN, CDR2 SYGVQD (reference sequence). V was clipped by 5 bases and J by 0 bases, with 11 bases between them. The DNA of the CDR3 is TGCGCCAGCAGTCCCGTTGGGAGCTCCTACAATGAGCAGTTCTTC. Its protein is CASSPVGSSYNEQFF.

V gene TRBV7-2 combines with J gene TRBJ1-6; D gene uncertain. Germline V gene lookup returns CDR1 SGHTA and CDR2 FQGNSA. Between the trimmed V and J ends, which lost 9 bases and 10 bases, there was a span of 13 bases. The CDR3 has 12 amino acids. CDR3 protein: CASRRELSPLHF. The CDR3 nucleotides read TGTGCCAGTCGACGGGAATTGTCACCCCTCCACTTT.

The genes are TRBV9 and TRBJ1-1; 10 bases line up with TRBD1. The CDR3 is 17 residues long. Germline V CDR1 and CDR2: SGDLS, YYNGEE. Germline trimming cut 5 bases from V and 0 bases from J; bases unmatched to any gene: 10. In DNA form, the CDR3 reads TGTGCCAGCAGTATATCCGGGACAGGGGTCTTGAACACTGAAGCTTTCTTT. Amino acid sequence: CASSISGTGVLNTEAFF.

The table lists this clone with a few counts. This chain links TRBV7-8 with TRBJ1-2, with TRBD1 matching 7 bases. V was clipped by 4 bases and J by 4 bases; unmatched bases: 9. The length of the CDR3 is 15 residues. From germline, CDR1 is SGHVS and CDR2 FQNEAQ. The CDR3, as DNA: TGTGCCAGCAGCTCAAGATCGACAGGGTTCTATGGCTACACCTTC. This translates into CASSSRSTGFYGYTF.